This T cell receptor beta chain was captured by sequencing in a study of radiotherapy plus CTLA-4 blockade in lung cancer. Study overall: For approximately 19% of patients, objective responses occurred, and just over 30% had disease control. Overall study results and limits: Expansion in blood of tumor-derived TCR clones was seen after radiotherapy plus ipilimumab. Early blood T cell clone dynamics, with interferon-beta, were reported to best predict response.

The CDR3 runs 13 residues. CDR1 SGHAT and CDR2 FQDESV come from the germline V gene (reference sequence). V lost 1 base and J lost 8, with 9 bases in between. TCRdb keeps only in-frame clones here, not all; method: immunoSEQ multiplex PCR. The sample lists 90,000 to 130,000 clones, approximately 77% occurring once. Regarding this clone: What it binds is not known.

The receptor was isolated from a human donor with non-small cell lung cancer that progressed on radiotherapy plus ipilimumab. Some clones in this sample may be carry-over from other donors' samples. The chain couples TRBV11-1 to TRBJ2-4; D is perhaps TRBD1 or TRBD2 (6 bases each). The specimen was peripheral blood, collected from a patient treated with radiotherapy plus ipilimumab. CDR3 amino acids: CASSLDREDIQYF. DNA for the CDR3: TGTGCCAGCAGCTTAGACAGGGAGGACATTCAGTACTTC.